This TCR beta chain was found in a study of T cell repertoires in cytomegalovirus infection. Study-level information: Both recently identified HLA-C-restricted and well-studied HLA-B-restricted CMV epitopes were used in the study. Public TCR beta signatures provided an indication of both CMV infection and a matching HLA type.

This clonotype was seen more than once but under ten times. Its antigen is not identified. Whole-study findings and limits: What dominated the ex vivo response were HLA-C-restricted CMV-specific TCR beta clonotypes. The cumulative frequency of public TCR beta families distinguished individuals who carried CMV together with the relevant HLA.

The CDR3 covers 14 residues. Trimming cost V 1 base and J 6 bases; bases outside gene matches: 1. In germline, CDR1 is SGHKS, CDR2 YYEKEE (reference sequence). TCRdb processed the reads anew with MiXCR; each CDR3 protein has one entry. The sample includes some 24,000 distinct CDR3 sequences, 22% seen only once; the top ten take approximately 90%. The source was CD8+ T cells from cultured PBMCs, collected from culture after CMV antigen stimulation. This clonotype was obtained from a human donor in good health (CMV status not recorded). Some clones in this sample may be carry-over from other donors' samples. The chain has TRBV5-5 and TRBJ2-1; 10 bases agree with TRBD2. CDR3 protein: CASSLLAGVNEQFF. The CDR3 nucleotides are TGTGCCAGCAGCTTGCTAGCGGGGGTCAATGAGCAGTTCTTC.